This TCR beta chain was captured by sequencing in a study of identifying expanded T cells in peripheral blood. Study outcomes and limitations: Clone count variance between roughly 2-week samples rose with total template count. Technical replicates showed about 1.2 changed clones; two weeks about 16.4; four weeks 19.

The V gene end was trimmed by 4 bases and the J gene end by 6 bases; junction bases not matched to a gene: 4. From germline, CDR1 is MRHNA and CDR2 SNTAGT. The CDR3 runs 14 residues. Note on this clone: Its specificity is not known.

The table came from immunoSEQ multiplex PCR; TCRdb's copy has only in-frame clones and leaves some out. This sample yields 50,000 to 60,000 clones, of which approximately 83% are seen a single time; approximately 15% belongs to the top ten. Healthy donors had no documented immune events, such as infections, while sampled. The sample comprised blood. This receptor was obtained from a person between 18 and 69 years old in good health. The chain employs TRBV6-4 and TRBJ2-1, with TRBD2 identical over 9 bases. In DNA, the CDR3 is TGTGCCAGCAGTGTTGCGGGGGGGCCCAATGAGCAGTTCTTC. Translated, it gives CASSVAGGPNEQFF.